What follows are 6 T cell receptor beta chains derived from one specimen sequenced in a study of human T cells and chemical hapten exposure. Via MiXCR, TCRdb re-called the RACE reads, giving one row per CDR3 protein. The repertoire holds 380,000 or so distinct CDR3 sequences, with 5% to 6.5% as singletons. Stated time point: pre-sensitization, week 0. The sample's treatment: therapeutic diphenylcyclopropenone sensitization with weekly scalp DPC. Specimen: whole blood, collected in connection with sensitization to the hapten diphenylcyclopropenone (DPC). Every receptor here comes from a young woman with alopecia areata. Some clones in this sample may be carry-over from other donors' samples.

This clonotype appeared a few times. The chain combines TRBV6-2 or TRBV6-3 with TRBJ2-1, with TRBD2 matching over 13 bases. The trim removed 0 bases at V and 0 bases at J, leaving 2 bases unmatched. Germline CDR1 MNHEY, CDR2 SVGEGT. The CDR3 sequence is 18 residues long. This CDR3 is CASSYSTSGGSSYNEQFF. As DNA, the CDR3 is TGTGCCAGCAGTTACTCGACTAGCGGGGGGAGCTCCTACAATGAGCAGTTCTTC.

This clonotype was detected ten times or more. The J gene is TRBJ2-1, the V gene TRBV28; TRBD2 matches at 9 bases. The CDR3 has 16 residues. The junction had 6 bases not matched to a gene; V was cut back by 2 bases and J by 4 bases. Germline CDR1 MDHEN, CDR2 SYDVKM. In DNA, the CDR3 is TGTGCCAGCAGTTTACTCGCGGGGGGGCGGTACAATGAGCAGTTCTTC. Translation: CASSLLAGGRYNEQFF.

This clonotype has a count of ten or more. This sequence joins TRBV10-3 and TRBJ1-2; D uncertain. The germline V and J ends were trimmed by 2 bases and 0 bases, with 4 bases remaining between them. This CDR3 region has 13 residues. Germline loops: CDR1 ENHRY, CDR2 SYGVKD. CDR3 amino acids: CAISETANYGYTF. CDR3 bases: TGTGCCATCAGTGAGACAGCTAACTATGGCTACACCTTC.

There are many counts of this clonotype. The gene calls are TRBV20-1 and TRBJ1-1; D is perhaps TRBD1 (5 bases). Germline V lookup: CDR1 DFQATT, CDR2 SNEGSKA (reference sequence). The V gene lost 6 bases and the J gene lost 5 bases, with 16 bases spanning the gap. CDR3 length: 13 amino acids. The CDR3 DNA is TGCAGTGCCGTGACAGTTTTGGGGACTGAAGCTTTCTTT. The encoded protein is CSAVTVLGTEAFF.

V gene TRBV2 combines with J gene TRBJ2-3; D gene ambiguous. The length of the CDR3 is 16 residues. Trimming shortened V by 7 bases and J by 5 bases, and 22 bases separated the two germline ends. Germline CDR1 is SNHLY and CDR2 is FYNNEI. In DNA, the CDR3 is TGTGCCAGCATCCTTGAGATCCTGGGCGCGCGAGATACGCAGTATTTT. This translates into CASILEILGARDTQYF.

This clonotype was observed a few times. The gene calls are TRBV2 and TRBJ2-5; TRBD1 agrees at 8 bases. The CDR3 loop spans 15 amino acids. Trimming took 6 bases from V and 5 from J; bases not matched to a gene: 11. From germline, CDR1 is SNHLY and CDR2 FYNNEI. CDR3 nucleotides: TGTGCCAGCAGAGACTCCTGGACAGGGTCTGAGACCCAGTACTTC. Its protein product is CASRDSWTGSETQYF.